This is a list of T cell receptor beta chains from one sample in a study of Graves' ophthalmopathy and Graves' hyperthyroidism. TCRdb redid the calling of the multiplex PCR reads with MiXCR, one entry per CDR3 protein. The sample comprises about 740,000 distinct CDR3 sequences, roughly two fifths of which are singletons, and 35% to 55% rests with the top ten. Input material: peripheral blood. The receptors were gathered from an adult man with Graves' ophthalmopathy. Both conserved end residues are part of each CDR3.

>TRBV25-1|TRBJ1-1
CASSGVTGTEAFF
>TRBV28|TRBJ1-5
CATQGPTSNQPQHF
>TRBV25-1|TRBJ1-3
CASSVASGAFSGNTIYF
>TRBV4-1|TRBJ2-5
CASSQDPSGRGTKTQYF
>TRBV20-1|TRBJ2-7
CSARDYGLAGGNEQYF
>TRBV7-8|TRBJ2-5
CASRETASSRETQYF
>TRBV5-1|TRBJ2-5
CASSLVLGQSETQYF
>TRBV4-3|TRBJ1-1
CASSQDLWPRGTEAFF
>TRBV25-1|TRBJ2-5
CASRFGGPTVDQYF
>TRBV25-1|TRBJ2-2
CASRGGGKDTGELFF
>TRBV7-6|TRBJ1-1
CASSLLSRGWNTEAFF
>TRBV19|TRBJ2-7
CASSLSWRGLTYEQYF
>TRBV2|TRBJ2-5
CASGQTETQYF
>TRBV7-2|TRBJ2-6
CASSPTRFSGANVLTF
>TRBV19|TRBJ1-2
CASSRGQGVDGYTF
>TRBV9|TRBJ1-2
CASSVAPGPGNTF
>TRBV2|TRBJ2-7
CASSSWQGAVYEQYF
>TRBV7-6|TRBJ1-5
CASSSGQGDQPQHF
>TRBV5-5|TRBJ1-2
CASTKTQGNYGYTF
>TRBV7-2|TRBJ1-5
CASSGAGAQPQHF
>TRBV20-1|TRBJ2-7
CSANKRGIYEQYF
>TRBV25-1|TRBJ2-2
CASSLTSGGDGEPFF
>TRBV2|TRBJ1-1
CASSFHRQRPEAFF
>TRBV20-1|TRBJ2-5
CSATQGGGAAETQYF
>TRBV7-2|TRBJ1-1
CAGSLVMNTEAFF
>TRBV12-3/TRBV12-4|TRBJ1-2
CASSYLRTEDNYGYTF
>TRBV29-1|TRBJ2-7
CSVDGQGAHEQYF
>TRBV19|TRBJ1-4
CVSSVSTGNEKLFF
>TRBV10-3|TRBJ2-2
CAISESGVNTGEPFF
>TRBV25-1|TRBJ1-6
CASSRPPTGYSPLHF
>TRBV12-3/TRBV12-4|TRBJ1-5
CASTTGEQPQHF
>TRBV5-4|TRBJ2-7
CASSRTGTGSPQQYF
>TRBV2|TRBJ1-1
CASSRQGSTEAFF
>TRBV7-7|TRBJ1-3
CASSLDSVSSSGNTIYF
>TRBV11-1|TRBJ2-7
CASSLLGTLRPYEQYF
>TRBV15|TRBJ2-5
CATSRDRTGGQETQYF
>TRBV7-2|TRBJ2-5
CASSLRSGTQETQYF
>TRBV11-2|TRBJ1-1
CASSQTGWTEAFF
>TRBV25-1|TRBJ2-7
CASSTPGDLYEQYF
>TRBV7-9|TRBJ1-1
CASSEGGRNTEAFF